Shown below are 18 T cell receptor beta chains from a single sample sequenced in a study of TIL therapy for anti-PD-1-resistant metastatic lung cancer. Sequencing used immunoSEQ v3. Using immunoSEQ multiplex PCR, the repertoire was profiled, and TCRdb retains in-frame clones only, with some absent. The sample comprises some 43,000 clones, roughly 78% of which are singletons, and about 14% rests with the top ten. Time point: pre-treatment sample, taken before nivolumab and TIL therapy. Material: blood, obtained at baseline. These receptors were collected from a man between 65 and 79 years old with non-small cell lung cancer.

This clone has a single count. This chain links TRBV5-4 with TRBJ1-1; no firm D call. CDR1 is SGHNT, CDR2 YYREEE, per germline (reference sequence). V gave up 0 bases and J gave up 5 bases, with 14 bases separating them. CDR3 size: 15 residues. The DNA for the CDR3 is TGTGCCAGCAGCTTGGCCCAGGTGGGAGGAACTGAAGCTTTCTTT. Protein: CASSLAQVGGTEAFF.

The chain joins TRBV5-1 to TRBJ1-4, with 9 positions matching TRBD1. The CDR3 is 13 amino acids. Trimming took 3 bases from V and 7 from J; bases not matched to a gene: 1. Looked up from germline, CDR1 is SGHRS and CDR2 is YFSETQ. The CDR3 loop is CASSYRGLEKLFF. In DNA, the CDR3 is TGCGCCAGCAGCTACAGGGGGCTTGAAAAACTGTTTTTT.

The CDR3 is CASSEGNYRSYEQYF. CDR3 bases: TGTGCCAGCAGTGAAGGTAACTACCGATCTTACGAGCAGTACTTC. This chain links TRBV6-1 with TRBJ2-7; D gene unclear. The CDR3 has 15 amino acids. V lost 1 base and J lost 4, with 14 bases in between. Germline CDR1 MNHNS, CDR2 SASEGT.

To note about this clone: The junction shows a germline mismatch at one end, possibly a read error. This chain joins TRBV14 and TRBJ2-2, with 12 positions matching TRBD2. The CDR3 is made up of 15 amino acids. Germline V gene lookup returns CDR1 SGHDN and CDR2 FVKESK. The DNA of the CDR3 is TGTGCCAGCAGCTCTAGCGGGAGGGGAACCGGGAAGCTGTTTTTT. Translating gives CASSSSGRGTGKLFF.

The chain combines TRBV7-3 with TRBJ2-1, with a tentative D call TRBD1 (6 bases). V was cut by 0 bases and J by 5 bases, with 20 bases left in between. The germline CDR1 and CDR2 sequences are SGHTA and FQGTGA. This CDR3 region has 18 residues. DNA for the CDR3: TGTGCCAGCAGCTTAACACCGGGACAACCGGGTTCGGACAATGAGCAGTTCTTC. It translates to CASSLTPGQPGSDNEQFF. The whole variable domain, remainder taken from reference TRBV7-3 and TRBJ2-1, is GAGVSQTPSNKVTEKGKYVELRCDPISGHTALYWYRQSLGQGPEFLIYFQGTGAADDSGLPNDRFFAVRPEGSVSTLKIQRTERGDSAVYLCASSLTPGQPGSDNEQFFGPGTRLTVL.

This chain links TRBV4-2 with TRBJ1-1; 7 bases match TRBD1. The CDR3 runs to 13 residues. The germline V gene encodes CDR1 LGHNA and CDR2 YNFKEQ. The ends lost 1 base at V and 6 bases at J; junction bases unmatched: 2. Here the CDR3 reads CASSQVGTAEAFF. CDR3 DNA: TGTGCCAGCAGCCAAGTAGGGACAGCTGAAGCTTTCTTT.

The chain uses TRBV7-3 and TRBJ1-5; tentatively, D is TRBD1 (5 bases). Per germline, CDR1 SGHTA and CDR2 FQGTGA. Trimming removed 5 bases at V and 4 bases at J, with 9 bases between. The CDR3 has 13 amino acids. CDR3 DNA sequence: TGTGCCAGCAGCGTGGACACAAATCAGCCCCAGCATTTT. Amino acids: CASSVDTNQPQHF.

The J gene is TRBJ2-7, the V gene TRBV27, with TRBD1 identical over 7 bases. The CDR3 runs 13 residues. Germline V gene data show CDR1 as MNHEY and CDR2 as SMNVEV (reference sequence). Germline trimming cut 3 bases from V and 2 bases from J; bases unmatched to any gene: 1. In DNA, the CDR3 is TGTGCCAGCAGTTTCGGGACAGCCTACGAGCAGTACTTC. As protein: CASSFGTAYEQYF.

V is TRBV27 and J is TRBJ2-1; 10 nucleotides align to TRBD2. The CDR3 totals 13 residues. V was clipped by 6 bases and J by 12 bases; unmatched bases: 8. Germline CDR1 MNHEY, CDR2 SMNVEV (reference sequence). CDR3 nucleotide sequence: TGTGCCAGCAGGAAAGCGGGAGGGCCGGGGCAGTTCTTC. This codes for CASRKAGGPGQFF.

The rearrangement uses TRBV7-2 and TRBJ2-3, with TRBD1 matching over 8 bases. The CDR3 runs 16 residues. Looked up from germline, CDR1 is SGHTA and CDR2 is FQGNSA. The trim removed 1 base at V and 4 bases at J, leaving 7 bases unmatched. CDR3 in DNA: TGTGCCAGCAGCTTAGAAGGGACAGGCGTAGCAGATACGCAGTATTTT. It translates to CASSLEGTGVADTQYF.

V is TRBV2 and J is TRBJ2-7; D could derive from TRBD1 or TRBD2 (5 bases each). The CDR3 has 12 amino acids. Germline V gene data show CDR1 as SNHLY and CDR2 as FYNNEI. Trimming removed 8 bases from V and 4 bases from J, with 12 bases in between. DNA for the CDR3: TGTGCCAGCCAAATGGGACCATACGAGCAGTACTTC. This gives the protein CASQMGPYEQYF. The complete variable domain, with remaining parts taken from reference TRBV2 and TRBJ2-7, reads EPEVTQTPSHQVTQMGQEVILRCVPISNHLYFYWYRQILGQKVEFLVSFYNNEISEKSEIFDDQFSVERPDGSNFTLKIRSTKLEDSAMYFCASQMGPYEQYFGPGTRLTVT.

As DNA, the CDR3 is TGTGCCAGTAGTATCCTTGGGGGTAGCACAGATACGCAGTATTTT. Translating gives CASSILGGSTDTQYF. The rearrangement uses TRBV19 and TRBJ2-3, with D possibly being TRBD1 or TRBD2 (5 bases each). The CDR3 extends over 15 amino acids. Trimming cost V 3 bases and J 0 bases, with 10 bases left between them. From germline, CDR1 is LNHDA and CDR2 SQIVND (reference sequence).

This sequence joins TRBV2 and TRBJ1-5, with 9 bases that match TRBD1. Germline V gene lookup returns CDR1 SNHLY and CDR2 FYNNEI. With V trimmed by 6 bases and J by 3 bases, 6 bases remained unmatched. The CDR3 spans 15 residues. This CDR3 reads CASSLGTGNNQPQHF. In nucleotides, the CDR3 is TGTGCCAGCAGCCTCGGGACAGGGAACAATCAGCCCCAGCATTTT.

This chain joins TRBV7-6 and TRBJ2-2; the D gene is possibly TRBD2 (5 bases). The CDR3 loop spans 15 amino acids. Trimming cost V 5 bases and J 2 bases, with 12 bases left between them. From germline, CDR1 is SGHVS and CDR2 FNYEAQ. The CDR3 DNA sequence: TGTGCCAGCAGCCTGAGCGGAGTTAACACCGGGGAGCTGTTTTTT. Its translation is CASSLSGVNTGELFF. The full variable domain, with the rest looked up from reference TRBV7-6 and TRBJ2-2, is GAGVSQSPRYKVTKRGQDVALRCDPISGHVSLYWYRQALGQGPEFLTYFNYEAQQDKSGLPNDRFSAERPEGSISTLTIQRTEQRDSAMYRCASSLSGVNTGELFFGEGSRLTVL.

A few counts support this clone. The chain combines TRBV27 with TRBJ1-5; no reliable D call. The V end was cut by 6 bases, the J end by 6 bases, with 9 bases between. Germline CDR1 reads MNHEY; CDR2 reads SMNVEV (reference sequence). This CDR3 has 12 residues. In DNA form, the CDR3 reads TGTGCCAGCAGAGAAGGTGGTCAGCCCCAGCATTTT. Its translation: CASREGGQPQHF.

V gene TRBV9 combines with J gene TRBJ2-7; TRBD1 aligns across 10 bases. The CDR3 has 14 amino acids. CDR1 SGDLS and CDR2 YYNGEE come from the germline V gene. With 3 bases clipped from V and 5 bases from J, the junction kept 5 bases outside the gene matches. CDR3 in DNA: TGTGCCAGCAGCGCCTACGGGACAGGGGACGAGCAGTACTTC. Translating gives CASSAYGTGDEQYF.

V is TRBV30 and J is TRBJ2-7; 12 bases agree with TRBD2. The CDR3 contains 18 residues. The germline CDR1 and CDR2 sequences are GTSNPN and SVGIG (reference sequence). V lost 3 bases, J lost 1 base, and 13 bases stayed unmatched. CDR3 DNA sequence: TGTGCCTGGAGCGTGACCCGGCAGACTAGCGGGAGATCCTACGAGCAGTACTTC. Translating it yields CAWSVTRQTSGRSYEQYF.

The chain carries TRBV28 and TRBJ1-5, with 10 bases identical to TRBD1. Germline CDR1 and CDR2: MDHEN and SYDVKM. The V and J ends lost 6 bases and 6 bases, in that order; junction bases with no gene match: 5. The length of the CDR3 is 14 residues. This CDR3 is CASSRGTGVQPQHF. CDR3 nucleotide sequence: TGTGCCAGCAGCCGTGGGACAGGGGTTCAGCCCCAGCATTTT.